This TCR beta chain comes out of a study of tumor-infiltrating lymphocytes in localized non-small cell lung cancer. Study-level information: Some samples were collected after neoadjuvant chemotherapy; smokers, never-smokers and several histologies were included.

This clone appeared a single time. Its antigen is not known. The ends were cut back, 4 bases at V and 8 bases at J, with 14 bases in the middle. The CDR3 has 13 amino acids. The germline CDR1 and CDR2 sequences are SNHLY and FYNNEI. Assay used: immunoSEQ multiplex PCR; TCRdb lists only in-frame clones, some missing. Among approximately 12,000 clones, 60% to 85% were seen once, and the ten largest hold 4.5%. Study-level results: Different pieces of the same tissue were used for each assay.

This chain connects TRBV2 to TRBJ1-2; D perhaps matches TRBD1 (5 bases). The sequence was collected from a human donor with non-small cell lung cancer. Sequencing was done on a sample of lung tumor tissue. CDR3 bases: TGTGCCAGCAGTGTTCGGGGGAGTGAGGGCTACACCTTC. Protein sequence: CASSVRGSEGYTF.